The 25 T cell receptor beta chains given below trace back to one sample, sequenced in a study of T cells in Graves' hyperthyroidism and ophthalmopathy. RNA transcripts gave rise to amplified TCR beta CDR3 regions. The primer set for the first-round RT-PCR of the TCR CDR3 was HTBI. From the multiplex PCR reads, TCRdb called clonotypes with MiXCR, one entry per CDR3 protein. The table has some 490,000 distinct CDR3 sequences, around a fifth seen once. The sequencing sample was made of blood. These receptors were obtained from a woman between 65 and 79 years old with Graves' ophthalmopathy.

This clonotype was observed a few times. The gene calls are TRBV12-5 and TRBJ1-5; a possible D gene is TRBD1 (5 bases). V lost 7 bases and J lost 4, with 17 bases in between. CDR3 size: 15 residues. Germline assignment: CDR1 LGHNT and CDR2 FRNRAP. CDR3: CASAIKVRGNQPQHF. CDR3 nucleotide sequence: TGTGCTAGTGCAATTAAGGTCCGGGGGAATCAGCCCCAGCATTTT.

This clonotype has a count of ten or more. This chain uses TRBV2 with TRBJ1-2; D possibly corresponds to TRBD1 (6 bases). The CDR3 has 15 amino acids. V shed 9 bases and J shed 8 bases, with 25 bases lying between them. Looked up from germline, CDR1 is SNHLY and CDR2 is FYNNEI. The CDR3 protein is CARLGMGGDPGGYTF. The CDR3 coding sequence is TGTGCCAGACTGGGAATGGGGGGCGATCCAGGAGGCTACACCTTC.

The chain joins TRBV11-3 to TRBJ2-3, with D possibly TRBD2 on 6 matching bases. Trimming took 5 bases from V and 9 from J, leaving 15 bases between them. CDR1 and CDR2 (germline): SGHNT, YENEEA. The CDR3 spans 13 residues. As DNA, the CDR3 is TGTGCCAGCAGCACCACTCTGGAGGGCACGCAGTATTTT. This translates into CASSTTLEGTQYF.

This clonotype was observed at least ten times. The chain is built from TRBV20-1 and TRBJ1-5; 9 nucleotides match TRBD1. CDR3 length: 15 residues. CDR1 is DFQATT, CDR2 SNEGSKA, per germline (reference sequence). The V gene end was trimmed by 0 bases and the J gene end by 6 bases; junction bases not matched to a gene: 6. The DNA for the CDR3 is TGCAGTGCTAGAGAAGGGACAGGGCTAAGTCAGCCCCAGCATTTT. Amino acid sequence: CSAREGTGLSQPQHF.

This chain uses TRBV20-1 with TRBJ2-7, with 8 bases identical to TRBD2. Germline trimming cut 3 bases from V and 2 bases from J; bases unmatched to any gene: 6. The CDR3 runs 14 residues. CDR1 and CDR2 from the germline V gene are DFQATT and SNEGSKA (reference sequence). Written as DNA, the CDR3 is TGCAGTGCTAGGATATTGCGGGGGGCCTACGAGCAGTACTTC. The encoded protein is CSARILRGAYEQYF.

The chain links TRBV10-3 to TRBJ2-6; D uncertain. Deletions cut 7 bases from V and 0 bases from J, with 7 bases between. The CDR3 loop spans 14 amino acids. CDR1 is ENHRY, CDR2 SYGVKD, per germline. The DNA of the CDR3 is TGTGCCATCAAAGCTCACTCTGGGGCCAACGTCCTGACTTTC. It specifies CAIKAHSGANVLTF.

Worth noting for this clonotype: One end of the junction is discordant with germline, which a read error may explain. The chain joins TRBV12-5 to TRBJ2-1; 8 bases are shared with TRBD1. This CDR3 has 16 amino acids. Looked up from germline, CDR1 is LGHNT and CDR2 is FRNRAP. CDR3 in amino acids: CAGGLGQAGAYNEQFF. CDR3 coding DNA: TGTGCTGGTGGTTTGGGACAGGCTGGGGCCTACAATGAGCAGTTCTTC.

There are many counts of this clonotype. The rearrangement uses TRBV7-2 and TRBJ2-1; tentative D call: TRBD2 (6 bases). V was shortened by 7 bases and J by 9 bases, with 16 bases between the two germline ends. The CDR3 totals 13 residues. Germline lookup yields CDR1 SGHTA and CDR2 FQGNSA. The CDR3 loop is CASTPGGMGEQFF. CDR3 nucleotide sequence: TGTGCCAGCACTCCCGGAGGGATGGGTGAGCAGTTCTTC.

This clonotype occurred a few times. The rearrangement joins TRBV5-8 to TRBJ1-5; tentative D call: TRBD1 (6 bases). The germline gives CDR1 SGHTS, CDR2 YDEGEE. This CDR3 has 14 amino acids. Trimming pared 2 bases from V and 7 bases from J, leaving 13 bases between. The CDR3 loop reads CASSFLGRGQPQHF. The CDR3 nucleotides are TGTGCCAGCAGCTTTTTGGGGAGGGGGCAGCCCCAGCATTTT.

The chain has TRBV5-1 and TRBJ2-6; D remains unclear. There are 13 residues in the CDR3. V was clipped by 5 bases and J by 3 bases, with 6 bases between them. Looked up from germline, CDR1 is SGHRS and CDR2 is YFSETQ. The CDR3 loop reads CASSPFGANVLTF. DNA for the CDR3: TGCGCCAGCAGTCCTTTTGGGGCCAACGTCCTGACTTTC.

This clonotype was seen repeatedly, ten times or more. The J gene is TRBJ2-1, the V gene TRBV28; TRBD2 aligns across 8 bases. CDR1 is MDHEN, CDR2 SYDVKM, per germline. Trimming at V came to 4 bases and at J to 3 bases, leaving 5 bases not matched to a gene. This CDR3 is built from 15 residues. The CDR3 region is CASSSSGLVYNEQFF. The CDR3, as DNA: TGTGCCAGCAGTTCCTCGGGACTAGTCTACAATGAGCAGTTCTTC.

The sample holds a few counts of this clonotype. V usage is TRBV5-1 and J usage is TRBJ1-1; perhaps TRBD1 as D (6 bases). Trimming pared 1 base from V and 7 bases from J, leaving 11 bases between. This CDR3 region has 13 residues. Germline V gene sequence: CDR1 SGHRS, CDR2 YFSETQ. CDR3 sequence: CASSLSEGGEAFF. DNA for the CDR3: TGCGCCAGCAGCTTGTCTGAGGGGGGTGAAGCTTTCTTT.

The chain joins TRBV9 to TRBJ1-3; D might be TRBD1 (5 bases). V was trimmed by 0 bases and J by 3 bases, leaving 10 bases between them. The length of the CDR3 is 15 residues. Germline loops: CDR1 SGDLS, CDR2 YYNGEE. CDR3: CASSVDPGFGNTIYF. The CDR3 DNA sequence: TGTGCCAGCAGCGTAGACCCAGGGTTTGGAAACACCATATATTTT.

The J gene is TRBJ2-7, the V gene TRBV15; 7 nucleotides line up with TRBD1. Germline values: CDR1 LNHNV, CDR2 YYDKDF (reference sequence). The CDR3 has 17 amino acids. With 3 bases clipped from V and 0 bases from J, the junction kept 11 bases outside the gene matches. The CDR3 reads CATSSSPGTVSSYEQYF. CDR3 bases: TGTGCCACCAGCAGCTCCCCTGGGACAGTAAGCTCCTACGAGCAGTACTTC. Full variable domain (outside the CDR3, taken from reference TRBV15 and TRBJ2-7): DAMVIQNPRYQVTQFGKPVTLSCSQTLNHNVMYWYQQKSSQAPKLLFHYYDKDFNNEADTPDNFQSRRPNTSFCFLDIRSPGLGDTAMYLCATSSSPGTVSSYEQYFGPGTRLTVT.

The chain links TRBV6-1 to TRBJ2-5; 9 nucleotides agree with TRBD1. CDR3 length equals 14 residues. Germline V gene data show CDR1 as MNHNS and CDR2 as SASEGT. J lost 4 bases, V lost 8 bases, and 8 bases had no gene match. CDR3 sequence: CASALRTGVETQYF. DNA for the CDR3: TGTGCCAGCGCGCTTCGGACAGGGGTAGAGACCCAGTACTTC.

V is TRBV6-1 and J is TRBJ2-3; maybe TRBD2 (7 bases). Germline V CDR1 and CDR2: MNHNS, SASEGT. The V gene lost 5 bases and the J gene lost 8 bases, with 20 bases spanning the gap. The CDR3 consists of 15 residues. The CDR3 nucleotides read TGTGCCAGCAGTCAACGGGGGGCGGAGCACGGTACGCAGTATTTT. Encoded protein: CASSQRGAEHGTQYF.

The gene calls are TRBV20-1 and TRBJ2-7; the D gene is possibly TRBD1 (5 bases). The CDR3 sequence is 14 residues long. Trimming took off 2 bases at V and 2 bases at J, with 13 bases between the two ends. The germline CDR1 and CDR2 sequences are DFQATT and SNEGSKA (reference sequence). CDR3 bases: TGCAGTGCTAGAACGACAGTACTTACCTACGAGCAGTACTTC. It encodes CSARTTVLTYEQYF.

The chain has TRBV5-6 and TRBJ2-3, with a possible D match to TRBD1 (5 bases). The CDR3 is made up of 14 amino acids. Between the trimmed V and J ends, which lost 0 bases and 5 bases, there was a span of 10 bases. Germline CDR1 SGHDT, CDR2 YYEEEE. CDR3 nucleotide sequence: TGTGCCAGCAGCTTGGGAGGCCAGGGAGATACGCAGTATTTT. Its protein is CASSLGGQGDTQYF. Full variable domain (remainder filled in from reference TRBV5-6 and TRBJ2-3): DAGVTQSPTHLIKTRGQQVTLRCSPKSGHDTVSWYQQALGQGPQFIFQYYEEEERQRGNFPDRFSGHQFPNYSSELNVNALLLGDSALYLCASSLGGQGDTQYFGPGTRLTVL.

The table lists this clonotype with many counts. The V gene is TRBV2, the J gene TRBJ2-7; TRBD1 matches 10 bases. Germline V gene data show CDR1 as SNHLY and CDR2 as FYNNEI. CDR3 length: 14 residues. Trimming removed 9 bases from V and 5 bases from J; junction bases left unmatched: 10. The CDR3 loop is CASSRDRGVDEQYF. CDR3 sequence (DNA): TGTGCCAGTAGCCGGGACAGGGGAGTTGACGAGCAGTACTTC.

With respect to this clonotype: The junction departs from the called germline gene at one end, perhaps through a read error. The genes are TRBV2 and TRBJ2-4; 10 nucleotides match TRBD1. This CDR3 contains 15 residues. Germline assignment: CDR1 SNHLY and CDR2 FYNNEI. The CDR3 is CAGSEGQGSSFAQYF. Written as DNA, the CDR3 is TGTGCCGGCAGTGAGGGACAGGGGAGTTCATTCGCGCAGTACTTC.

CDR3 in DNA: TGTGCCTGGAGCGCCGGGACAGGTATGATTACGAGGAACACTGAAGCTTTCTTT. Translating it yields CAWSAGTGMITRNTEAFF. The chain recombines TRBV30 with TRBJ1-1; 8 bases fit TRBD1. CDR3 length equals 18 residues. V lost 3 bases, J lost 1 base, and 16 bases stayed unmatched. Per the germline V gene, CDR1 is GTSNPN and CDR2 is SVGIG (reference sequence).

A few counts support this clonotype. The V call is TRBV6-5, the J call TRBJ1-1; 7 bases agree with TRBD1. Germline V gene data show CDR1 as MNHEY and CDR2 as SVGAGI. This CDR3 comprises 15 residues. The V and J ends lost 6 bases and 1 base, in that order; junction bases with no gene match: 8. Here the CDR3 reads CASRLQGTRNTEAFF. For the CDR3, the DNA is TGTGCCAGCAGATTACAGGGGACGAGGAACACTGAAGCTTTCTTT.

The table lists this clonotype with a few counts. The V and J genes are TRBV28 and TRBJ1-6; 7 bases line up with TRBD1. V dropped 7 bases and J dropped 4; count of bases not matched to a gene: 7. This CDR3 contains 15 residues. Germline CDR1 reads MDHEN; CDR2 reads SYDVKM. DNA for the CDR3: TGTGCCAGCACTTACAGGGGAGGATATAATTCACCCCTCCACTTT. Its translation: CASTYRGGYNSPLHF.

A few counts support this clonotype. The CDR3 loop is CASSRTGSTSYEQYF. CDR3 DNA: TGTGCCAGCAGTCGGACAGGGAGTACCTCCTACGAGCAGTACTTC. This chain connects TRBV14 to TRBJ2-7; TRBD1 matches 8 bases. Germline CDR1 reads SGHDN; CDR2 reads FVKESK. V trimming: 6 bases; J trimming: 0 bases; junction bases outside the gene matches: 7. This CDR3 region has 15 residues.

This clonotype was counted many times. The genes are TRBV7-3 and TRBJ2-5, with D hard to call. Germline assignment: CDR1 SGHTA and CDR2 FQGTGA. This CDR3 is 13 amino acids long. With 4 bases removed from V and 5 bases from J, the gap between germline ends came to 11 bases. The CDR3 DNA is TGTGCCAGCAGCTCCCAAGGGTGGGAGACCCAGTACTTC. It encodes CASSSQGWETQYF.